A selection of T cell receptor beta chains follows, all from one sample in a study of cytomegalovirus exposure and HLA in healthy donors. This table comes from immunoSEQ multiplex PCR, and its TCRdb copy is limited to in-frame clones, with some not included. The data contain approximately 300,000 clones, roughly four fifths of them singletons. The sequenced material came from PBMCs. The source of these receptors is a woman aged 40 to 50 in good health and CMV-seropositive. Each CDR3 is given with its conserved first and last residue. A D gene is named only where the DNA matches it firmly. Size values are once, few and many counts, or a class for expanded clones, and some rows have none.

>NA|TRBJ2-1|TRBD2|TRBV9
TGTGCCAGCAGCGTGGGACTAGCGGGAGTTGGTGAGCAGTTCTTC
CASSVGLAGVGEQFF
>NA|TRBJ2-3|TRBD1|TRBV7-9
TGTGCCAGCAGCTTAAGCAGCGGGACAGGGACCAAAGATACGCAGTATTTT
CASSLSSGTGTKDTQYF
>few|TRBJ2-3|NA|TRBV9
TGTGCCAGCAGCGTAGAGGCAGTTACGGGTTATACGCAGTATTTT
CASSVEAVTGYTQYF
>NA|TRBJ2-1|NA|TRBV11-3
TGTGCCAGCAGCTTAGATTCCGGACTAGAGCAGTTCTTC
CASSLDSGLEQFF
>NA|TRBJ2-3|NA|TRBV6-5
TGTGCCAGCAGTTACCGTTCTAGTGTAGTAGATACGCAGTATTTT
CASSYRSSVVDTQYF
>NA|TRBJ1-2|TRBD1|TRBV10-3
TGTGCCATCACCAGACAGGGGAAGGATGGCTACACCTTC
CAITRQGKDGYTF
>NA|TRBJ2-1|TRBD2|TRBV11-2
TGTGCCAGCAGCACCCCTGTTAGCGGGAGTAGAGATGAGCAGTTCTTC
CASSTPVSGSRDEQFF
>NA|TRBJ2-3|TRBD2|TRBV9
TGTGCCAGCAGCTTTAGCGGGAGTGAAGGAGATACGCAGTATTTT
CASSFSGSEGDTQYF
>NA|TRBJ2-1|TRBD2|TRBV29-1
TGCAGCGCCGGGACTAGCGGGAGTTTCTCCTACAATGAGCAGTTCTTC
CSAGTSGSFSYNEQFF
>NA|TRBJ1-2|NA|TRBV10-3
TGTGCCATCAGTGGCGACAGTTATGGCTACACCTTC
CAISGDSYGYTF
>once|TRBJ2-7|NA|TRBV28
TGTGCCAGCAGTTTATCGTTTCAGGGGCAGTACTTC
CASSLSFQGQYF
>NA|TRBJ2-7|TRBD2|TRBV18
TGTGCCAGCTCCGTTAGCGGGAAGGTCTACGAGCAGTACTTC
CASSVSGKVYEQYF
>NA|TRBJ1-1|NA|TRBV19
TGTGCCAGTAGTATAGATCTTCGAGTGCTGGGTGACAGTCAGAACACTGAAGCTTTCTTT
CASSIDLRVLGDSQNTEAFF
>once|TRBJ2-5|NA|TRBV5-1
TGCGCCAGCAGCTTGGAGCCCCGGGGTGGAGAGACCCAGTACTTC
CASSLEPRGGETQYF
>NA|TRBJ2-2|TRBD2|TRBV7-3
TGTGCCAGCAGCTCGGGGACTATCGGGGAGCTGTTTTTT
CASSSGTIGELFF
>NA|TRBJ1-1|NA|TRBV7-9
TGTTCCAGCAGCTCCCCGGAGAGAGAGAACACTGAAGCTTTCTTT
CSSSSPERENTEAFF
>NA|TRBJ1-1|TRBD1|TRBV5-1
TGCGCCAGCAGCCACCAGGGGACAGGGGCGAACACTGAAGCTTTCTTT
CASSHQGTGANTEAFF
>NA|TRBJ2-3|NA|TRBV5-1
TGCGCCAGTCAGGCCCCCCCCACAGATACGCAGTATTTT
CASQAPPTDTQYF
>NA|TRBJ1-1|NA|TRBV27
TGTGCCAGCAGTTTAAGAGGGGGCACTGAAGCTTTCTTT
CASSLRGGTEAFF